This TCR beta chain was captured by sequencing in a study of T cell repertoires in cytomegalovirus infection. Each CDR3 protein gets one entry after TCRdb re-called the reads with MiXCR. The table lists some 110,000 distinct CDR3 sequences, around 10% of them singletons. The table lists this clonotype with many counts. Its target is unknown. CDR1 and CDR2 (germline): MDHEN, SYDVKM. V lost 2 bases to trimming and J lost 2 bases, with 13 bases between them. The CDR3 totals 16 residues. Overall study findings and caveats: Predominance within the ex vivo response was attributable to HLA-C-restricted CMV-specific TCR beta clonotypes.

What was sequenced was PBMCs, sequenced either directly or after in vitro stimulation (not recorded which). The chain has TRBV28 and TRBJ2-1; tentatively, D is TRBD2 (6 bases). The sequence was obtained from a human donor in good health (CMV status not recorded). Some clones in this sample may be carry-over from other donors' samples. The CDR3 reads CASSLTDYTPYNEQFF. CDR3 coding DNA: TGTGCCAGCAGTTTAACGGACTACACCCCCTACAATGAGCAGTTCTTC.